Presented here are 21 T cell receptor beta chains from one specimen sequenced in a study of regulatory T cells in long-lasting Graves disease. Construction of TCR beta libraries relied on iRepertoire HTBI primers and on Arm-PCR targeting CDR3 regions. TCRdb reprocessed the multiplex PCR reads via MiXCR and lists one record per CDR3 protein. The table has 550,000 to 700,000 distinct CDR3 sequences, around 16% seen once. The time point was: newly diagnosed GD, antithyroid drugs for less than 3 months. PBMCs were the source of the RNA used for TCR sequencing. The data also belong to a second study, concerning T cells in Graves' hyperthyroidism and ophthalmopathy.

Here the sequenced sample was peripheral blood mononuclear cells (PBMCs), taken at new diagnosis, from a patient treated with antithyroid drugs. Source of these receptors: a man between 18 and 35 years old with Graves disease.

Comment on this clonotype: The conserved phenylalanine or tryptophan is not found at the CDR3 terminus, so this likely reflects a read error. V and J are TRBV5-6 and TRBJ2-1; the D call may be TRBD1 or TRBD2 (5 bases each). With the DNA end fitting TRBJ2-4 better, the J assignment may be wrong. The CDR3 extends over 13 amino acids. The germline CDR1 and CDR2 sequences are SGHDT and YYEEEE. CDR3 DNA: TGTGCCAGCAGCTTTGGGGGTCTGAACATTCAGTACCTC. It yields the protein CASSFGGLNIQYL.

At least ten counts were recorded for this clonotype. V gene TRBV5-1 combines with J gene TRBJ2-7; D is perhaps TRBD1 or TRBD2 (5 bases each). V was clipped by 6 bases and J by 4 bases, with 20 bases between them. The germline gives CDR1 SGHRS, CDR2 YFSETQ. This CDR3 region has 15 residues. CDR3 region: CASTQDVDTRYEQYF. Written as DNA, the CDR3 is TGCGCCAGCACCCAGGACGTGGACACTAGGTACGAGCAGTACTTC.

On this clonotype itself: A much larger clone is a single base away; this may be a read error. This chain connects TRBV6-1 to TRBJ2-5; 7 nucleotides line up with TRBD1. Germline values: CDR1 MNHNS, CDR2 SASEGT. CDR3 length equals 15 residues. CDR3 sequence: CTSSPDRVGLETQYF. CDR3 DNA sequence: TGTACCAGCAGCCCCGACAGGGTAGGGCTAGAGACCCAGTACTTC.

This chain's CDR3 is CASSPVTGMGYGYTF. The CDR3 nucleotides read TGTGCCAGCTCACCCGTAACAGGCATGGGCTATGGCTACACCTTC. The rearrangement links TRBV18 to TRBJ1-2, with D tentatively TRBD1 (5 bases). The germline V gene encodes CDR1 KGHSH and CDR2 LQKENI. V lost 3 bases and J lost 4, with 15 bases in between. This CDR3 is 15 amino acids long.

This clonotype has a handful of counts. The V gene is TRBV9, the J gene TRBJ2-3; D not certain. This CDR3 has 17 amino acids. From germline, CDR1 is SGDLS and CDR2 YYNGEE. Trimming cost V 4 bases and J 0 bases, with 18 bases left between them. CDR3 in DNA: TGTGCCAGCAGCTTCATGACCCCCACACGTAGCACAGATACGCAGTATTTT. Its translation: CASSFMTPTRSTDTQYF.

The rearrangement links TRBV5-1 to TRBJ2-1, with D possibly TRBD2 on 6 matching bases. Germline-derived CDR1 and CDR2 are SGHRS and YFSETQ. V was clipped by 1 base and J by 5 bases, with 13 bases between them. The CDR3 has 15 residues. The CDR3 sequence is CASSLRTTTNNEQFF. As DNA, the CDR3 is TGCGCCAGCAGCTTGAGGACTACTACCAACAATGAGCAGTTCTTC. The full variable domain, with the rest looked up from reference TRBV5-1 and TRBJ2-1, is KAGVTQTPRYLIKTRGQQVTLSCSPISGHRSVSWYQQTPGQGLQFLFEYFSETQRNKGNFPGRFSGRQFSNSRSEMNVSTLELGDSALYLCASSLRTTTNNEQFFGPGTRLTVL.

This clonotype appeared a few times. CDR3 residues: CASSQEVNYGYTF. The CDR3, as DNA: TGTGCCAGCAGCCAGGAGGTTAACTATGGCTACACCTTC. The V gene is TRBV3-1, the J gene TRBJ1-2; D remains ambiguous. CDR1 and CDR2 from the germline V gene are LGHDT and YNNKEL (reference sequence). The CDR3 has 13 residues. V was pared by 3 bases and J by 1 base, with 6 bases between.

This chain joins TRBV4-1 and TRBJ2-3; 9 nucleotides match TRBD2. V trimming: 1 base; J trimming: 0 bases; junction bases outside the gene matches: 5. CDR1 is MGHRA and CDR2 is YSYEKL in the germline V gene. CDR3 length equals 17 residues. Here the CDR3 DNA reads TGCGCCAGCAGCCAAGTGGGACTAGCACCAAGCACAGATACGCAGTATTTT. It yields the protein CASSQVGLAPSTDTQYF.

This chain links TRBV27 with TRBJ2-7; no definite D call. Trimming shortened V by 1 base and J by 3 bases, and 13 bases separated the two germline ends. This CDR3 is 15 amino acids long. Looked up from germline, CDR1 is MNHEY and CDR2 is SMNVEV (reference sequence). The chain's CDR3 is CASSLYVGINYEQYF. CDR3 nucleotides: TGTGCCAGCAGTTTATACGTAGGGATAAACTACGAGCAGTACTTC.

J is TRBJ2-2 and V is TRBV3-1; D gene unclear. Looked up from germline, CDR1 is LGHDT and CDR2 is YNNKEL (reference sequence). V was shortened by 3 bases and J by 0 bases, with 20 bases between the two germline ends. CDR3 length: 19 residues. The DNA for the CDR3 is TGTGCCAGCAGCCAGAAAAACTGGGAAATGGGGACGAACACCGGGGAGCTGTTTTTT. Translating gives CASSQKNWEMGTNTGELFF.

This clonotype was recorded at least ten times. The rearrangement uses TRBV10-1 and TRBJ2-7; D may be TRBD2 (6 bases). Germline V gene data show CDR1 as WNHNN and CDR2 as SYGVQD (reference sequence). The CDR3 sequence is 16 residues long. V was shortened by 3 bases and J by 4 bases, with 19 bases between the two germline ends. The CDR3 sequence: CASSEGTPHRGYEQYF. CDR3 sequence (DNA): TGCGCCAGCAGTGAAGGGACTCCCCACCGGGGGTACGAGCAGTACTTC.

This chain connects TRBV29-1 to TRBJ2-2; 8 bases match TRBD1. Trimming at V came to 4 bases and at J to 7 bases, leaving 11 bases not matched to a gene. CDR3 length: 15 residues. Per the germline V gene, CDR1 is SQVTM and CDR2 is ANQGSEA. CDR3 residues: CSVGYWTGNDGELFF. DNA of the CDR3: TGCAGCGTTGGTTACTGGACAGGGAATGACGGGGAGCTGTTTTTT.

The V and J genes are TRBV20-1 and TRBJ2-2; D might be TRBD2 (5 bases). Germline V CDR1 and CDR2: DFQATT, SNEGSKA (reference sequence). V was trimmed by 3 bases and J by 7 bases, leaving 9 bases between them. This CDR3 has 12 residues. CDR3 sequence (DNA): TGCAGTGCTAGCGGGGAGATCGGGGAGCTGTTTTTT. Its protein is CSASGEIGELFF.

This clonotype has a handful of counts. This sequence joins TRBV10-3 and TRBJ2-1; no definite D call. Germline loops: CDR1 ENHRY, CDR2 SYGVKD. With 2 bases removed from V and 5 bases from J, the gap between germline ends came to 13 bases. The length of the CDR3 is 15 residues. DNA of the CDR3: TGTGCCATCAGTGAGGTAGCAAAAGTCGACAATGAGCAGTTCTTC. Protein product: CAISEVAKVDNEQFF.

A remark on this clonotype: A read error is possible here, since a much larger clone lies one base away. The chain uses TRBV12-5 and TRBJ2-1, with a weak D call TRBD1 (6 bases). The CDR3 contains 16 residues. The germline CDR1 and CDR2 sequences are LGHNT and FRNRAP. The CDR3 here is CASGPPTGIPYNERFF. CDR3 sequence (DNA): TGTGCTAGTGGTCCCCCCACAGGGATCCCCTACAATGAGCGGTTCTTC.

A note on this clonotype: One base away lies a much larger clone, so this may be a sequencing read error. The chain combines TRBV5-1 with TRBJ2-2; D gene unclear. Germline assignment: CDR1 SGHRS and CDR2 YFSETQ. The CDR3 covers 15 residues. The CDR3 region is CANSEAASNTGELFF. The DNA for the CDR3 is TGCGCCAACAGCGAGGCCGCTTCAAACACCGGGGAGCTGTTTTTT.

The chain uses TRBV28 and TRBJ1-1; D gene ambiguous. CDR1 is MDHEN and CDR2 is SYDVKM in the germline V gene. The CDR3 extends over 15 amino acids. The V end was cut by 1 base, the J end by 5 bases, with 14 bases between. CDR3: CASSLYRSLRTEAFF. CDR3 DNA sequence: TGTGCCAGCAGTTTATATCGTAGCCTGAGGACTGAAGCTTTCTTT.

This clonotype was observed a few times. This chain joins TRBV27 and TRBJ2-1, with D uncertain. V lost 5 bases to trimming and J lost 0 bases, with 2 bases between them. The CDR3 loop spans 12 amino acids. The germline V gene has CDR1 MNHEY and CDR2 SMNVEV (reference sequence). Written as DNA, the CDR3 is TGTGCCAGCAGTCGCTCCTACAATGAGCAGTTCTTC. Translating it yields CASSRSYNEQFF.

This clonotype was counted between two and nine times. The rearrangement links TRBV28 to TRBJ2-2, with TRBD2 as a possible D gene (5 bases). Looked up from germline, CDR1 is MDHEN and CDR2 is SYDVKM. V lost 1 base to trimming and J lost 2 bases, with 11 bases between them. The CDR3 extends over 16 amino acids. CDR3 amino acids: CASSLFLGVNTGELFF. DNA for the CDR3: TGTGCCAGCAGTTTATTTTTGGGAGTCAACACCGGGGAGCTGTTTTTT.

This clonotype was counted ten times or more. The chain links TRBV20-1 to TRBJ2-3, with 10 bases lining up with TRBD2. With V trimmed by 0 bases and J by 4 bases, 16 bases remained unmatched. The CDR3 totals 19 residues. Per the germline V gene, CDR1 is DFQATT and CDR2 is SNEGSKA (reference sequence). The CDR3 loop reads CSARDKGGLAGVRADTQYF. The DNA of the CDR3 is TGCAGTGCTAGAGATAAGGGAGGGCTAGCGGGAGTTCGAGCAGATACGCAGTATTTT.

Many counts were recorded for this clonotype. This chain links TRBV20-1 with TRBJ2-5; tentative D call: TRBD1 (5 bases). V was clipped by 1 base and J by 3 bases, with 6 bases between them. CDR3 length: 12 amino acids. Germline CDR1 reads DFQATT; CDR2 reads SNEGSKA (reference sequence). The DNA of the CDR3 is TGCAGTGCTAGAGTCAGGGAAGAGACCCAGTACTTC. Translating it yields CSARVREETQYF.